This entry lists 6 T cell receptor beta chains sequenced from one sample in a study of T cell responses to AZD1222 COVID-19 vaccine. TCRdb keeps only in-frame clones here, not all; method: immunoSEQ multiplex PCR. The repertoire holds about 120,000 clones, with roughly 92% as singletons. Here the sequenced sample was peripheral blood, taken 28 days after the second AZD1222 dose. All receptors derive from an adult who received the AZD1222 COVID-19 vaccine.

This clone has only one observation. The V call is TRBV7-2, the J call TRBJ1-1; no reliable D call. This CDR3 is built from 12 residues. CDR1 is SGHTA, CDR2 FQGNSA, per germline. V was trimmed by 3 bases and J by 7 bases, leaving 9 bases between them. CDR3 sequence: CASSLFFGEAFF. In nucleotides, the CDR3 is TGTGCCAGCAGCTTGTTTTTCGGTGAAGCTTTCTTT. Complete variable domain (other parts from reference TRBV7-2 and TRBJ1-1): GAGVSQSPSNKVTEKGKDVELRCDPISGHTALYWYRQSLGQGLEFLIYFQGNSAPDKSGLPSDRFSAERTGGSVSTLTIQRTQQEDSAVYLCASSLFFGEAFFGQGTRLTVV.

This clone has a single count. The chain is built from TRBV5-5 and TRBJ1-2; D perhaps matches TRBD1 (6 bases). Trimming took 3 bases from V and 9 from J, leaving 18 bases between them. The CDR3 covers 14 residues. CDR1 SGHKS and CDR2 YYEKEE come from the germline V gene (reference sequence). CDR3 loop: CASSSRTENVRYTF. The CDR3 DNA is TGTGCCAGCAGCTCCCGGACAGAGAATGTCCGCTACACCTTC.

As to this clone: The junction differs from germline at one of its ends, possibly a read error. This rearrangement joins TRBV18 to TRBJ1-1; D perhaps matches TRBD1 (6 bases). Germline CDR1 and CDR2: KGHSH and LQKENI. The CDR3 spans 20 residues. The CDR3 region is CASSTPQPGHGRQRGTEAFF. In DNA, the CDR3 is TGTGCCAGCTCAACACCGCAACCGGGACACGGTAGACAAAGGGGCACTGAAGCTTTCTTT.

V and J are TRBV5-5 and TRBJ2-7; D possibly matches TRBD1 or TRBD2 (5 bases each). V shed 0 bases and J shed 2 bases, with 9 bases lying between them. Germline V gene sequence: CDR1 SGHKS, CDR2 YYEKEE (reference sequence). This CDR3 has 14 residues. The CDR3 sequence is CASSLVQGAYEQYF. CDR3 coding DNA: TGTGCCAGCAGCTTGGTTCAGGGAGCCTACGAGCAGTACTTC. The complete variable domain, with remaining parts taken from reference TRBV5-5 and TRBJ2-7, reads DAGVTQSPTHLIKTRGQQVTLRCSPISGHKSVSWYQQVLGQGPQFIFQYYEKEERGRGNFPDRFSARQFPNYSSELNVNALLLGDSALYLCASSLVQGAYEQYFGPGTRLTVT.

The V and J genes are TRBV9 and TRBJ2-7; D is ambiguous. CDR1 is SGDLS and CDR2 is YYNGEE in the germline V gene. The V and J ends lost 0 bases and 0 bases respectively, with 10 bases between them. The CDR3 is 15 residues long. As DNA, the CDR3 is TGTGCCAGCAGCGTAGGAGGCCTTAGCTCCTACGAGCAGTACTTC. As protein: CASSVGGLSSYEQYF. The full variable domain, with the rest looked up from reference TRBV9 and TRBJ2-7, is DSGVTQTPKHLITATGQRVTLRCSPRSGDLSVYWYQQSLDQGLQFLIQYYNGEERAKGNILERFSAQQFPDLHSELNLSSLELGDSALYFCASSVGGLSSYEQYFGPGTRLTVT.

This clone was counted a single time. The CDR3 bases are TGTGCCAGCTCACTGTACGGGGGTAGGCTCACAGATACGCAGTATTTT. Translating gives CASSLYGGRLTDTQYF. The rearrangement uses TRBV18 and TRBJ2-3; tentative D call: TRBD2 (6 bases). Per the germline V gene, CDR1 is KGHSH and CDR2 is LQKENI. Deletions cut 4 bases from V and 2 bases from J, with 16 bases between. The CDR3 runs to 16 residues. The full variable domain, with the rest looked up from reference TRBV18 and TRBJ2-3, is NAGVMQNPRHLVRRRGQEARLRCSPMKGHSHVYWYRQLPEEGLKFMVYLQKENIIDESGMPKERFSAEFPKEGPSILRIQQVVRGDSAAYFCASSLYGGRLTDTQYFGPGTRLTVL.